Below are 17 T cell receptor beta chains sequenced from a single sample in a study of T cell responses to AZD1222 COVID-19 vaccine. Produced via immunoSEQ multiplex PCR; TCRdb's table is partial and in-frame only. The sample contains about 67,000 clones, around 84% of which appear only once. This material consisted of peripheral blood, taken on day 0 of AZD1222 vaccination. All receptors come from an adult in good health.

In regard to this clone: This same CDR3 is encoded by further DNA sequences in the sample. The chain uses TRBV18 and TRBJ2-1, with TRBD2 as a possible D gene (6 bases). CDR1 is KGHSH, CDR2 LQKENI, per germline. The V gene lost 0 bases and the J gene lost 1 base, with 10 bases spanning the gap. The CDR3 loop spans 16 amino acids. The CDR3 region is CASSPPGGASYNEQFF. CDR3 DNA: TGTGCCAGCTCACCACCTGGCGGGGCTTCCTACAATGAGCAGTTCTTC.

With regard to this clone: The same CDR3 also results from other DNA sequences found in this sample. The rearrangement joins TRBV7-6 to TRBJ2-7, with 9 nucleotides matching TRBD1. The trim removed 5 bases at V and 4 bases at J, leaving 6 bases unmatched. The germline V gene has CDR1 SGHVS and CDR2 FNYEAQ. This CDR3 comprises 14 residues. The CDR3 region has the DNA TGTGCCAGCAGCCTGGGACAGGGTGGGTACGAGCAGTACTTC. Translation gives CASSLGQGGYEQYF.

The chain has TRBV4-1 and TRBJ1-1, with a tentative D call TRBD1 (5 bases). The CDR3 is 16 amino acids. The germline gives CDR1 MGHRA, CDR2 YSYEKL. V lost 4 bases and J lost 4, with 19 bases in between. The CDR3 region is CASSPLTNTGATEAFF. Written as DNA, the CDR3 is TGCGCCAGCAGCCCACTCACCAACACCGGGGCCACTGAAGCTTTCTTT.

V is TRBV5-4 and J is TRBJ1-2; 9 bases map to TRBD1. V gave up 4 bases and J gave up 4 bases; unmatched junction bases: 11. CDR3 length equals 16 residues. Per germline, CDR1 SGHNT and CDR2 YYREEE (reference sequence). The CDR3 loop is CASSGDRVRSIYGYTF. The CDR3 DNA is TGTGCCAGCAGCGGGGACAGGGTGAGAAGTATCTATGGCTACACCTTC.

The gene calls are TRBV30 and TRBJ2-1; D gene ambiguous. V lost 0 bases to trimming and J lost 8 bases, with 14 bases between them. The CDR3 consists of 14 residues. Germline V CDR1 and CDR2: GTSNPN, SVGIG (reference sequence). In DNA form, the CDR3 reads TGTGCCTGGAGTGTACCCCCTTTAACACATGAGCAGTTCTTC. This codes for CAWSVPPLTHEQFF. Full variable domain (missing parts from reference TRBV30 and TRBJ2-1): SQTIHQWPATLVQPVGSPLSLECTVEGTSNPNLYWYRQAAGRGLQLLFYSVGIGQISSEVPQNLSASRPQDRQFILSSKKLLLSDSGFYLCAWSVPPLTHEQFFGPGTRLTVL.

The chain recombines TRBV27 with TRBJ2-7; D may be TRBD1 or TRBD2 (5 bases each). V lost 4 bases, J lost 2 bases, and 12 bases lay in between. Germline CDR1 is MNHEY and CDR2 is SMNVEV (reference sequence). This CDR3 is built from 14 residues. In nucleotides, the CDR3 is TGTGCCAGCAGTTCAACCGGGACGACCTACGAGCAGTACTTC. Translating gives CASSSTGTTYEQYF.

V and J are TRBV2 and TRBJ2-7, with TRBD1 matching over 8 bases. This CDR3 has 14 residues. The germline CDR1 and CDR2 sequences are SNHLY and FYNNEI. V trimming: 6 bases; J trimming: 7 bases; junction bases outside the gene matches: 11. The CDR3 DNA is TGTGCCAGCAGCGAGGGCCTTACAGGGGGGGAGCAGTACTTC. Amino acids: CASSEGLTGGEQYF.

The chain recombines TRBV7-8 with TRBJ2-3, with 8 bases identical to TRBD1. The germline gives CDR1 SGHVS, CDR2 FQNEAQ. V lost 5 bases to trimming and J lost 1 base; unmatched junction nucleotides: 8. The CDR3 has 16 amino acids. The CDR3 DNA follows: TGTGCCAGCAGCACTCACCAGACAGGGGGCACAGATACGCAGTATTTT. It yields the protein CASSTHQTGGTDTQYF.

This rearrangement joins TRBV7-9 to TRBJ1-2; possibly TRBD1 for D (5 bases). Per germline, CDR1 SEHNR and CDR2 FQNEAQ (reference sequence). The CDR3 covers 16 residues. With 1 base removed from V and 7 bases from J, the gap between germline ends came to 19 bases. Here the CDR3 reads CASSLGIRGAQAGYTF. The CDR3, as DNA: TGTGCCAGCAGCTTAGGAATTAGAGGGGCCCAGGCTGGCTACACCTTC.

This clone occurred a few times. The CDR3 spells CASSSEGDTGELFF. The CDR3 coding sequence is TGTGCCAGCAGTTCCGAAGGGGACACCGGGGAGCTGTTTTTT. The genes are TRBV25-1 and TRBJ2-2; D is perhaps TRBD1 (5 bases). Looked up from germline, CDR1 is MGHDK and CDR2 is SYGVNS. V was clipped by 5 bases and J by 3 bases, with 10 bases between them. The CDR3 covers 14 residues.

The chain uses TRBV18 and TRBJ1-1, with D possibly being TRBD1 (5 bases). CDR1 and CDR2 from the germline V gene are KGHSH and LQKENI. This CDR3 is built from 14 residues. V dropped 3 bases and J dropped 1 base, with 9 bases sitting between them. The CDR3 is CASSPGTENTEAFF. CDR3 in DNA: TGTGCCAGCTCACCCGGGACGGAGAACACTGAAGCTTTCTTT.

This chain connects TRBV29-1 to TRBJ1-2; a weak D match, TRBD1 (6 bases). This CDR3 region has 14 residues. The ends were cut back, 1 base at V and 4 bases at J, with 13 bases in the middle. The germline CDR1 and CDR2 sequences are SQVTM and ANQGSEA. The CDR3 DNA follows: TGCAGCGTTGAAGGGACAGCTAGATCCTATGGCTACACCTTC. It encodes CSVEGTARSYGYTF.

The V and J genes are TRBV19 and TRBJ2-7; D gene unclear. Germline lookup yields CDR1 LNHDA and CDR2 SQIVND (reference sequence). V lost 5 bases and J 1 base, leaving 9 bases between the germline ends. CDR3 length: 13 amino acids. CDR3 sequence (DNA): TGTGCCAGTAGTCCCCCCGGGTCCTACGAGCAGTACTTC. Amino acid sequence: CASSPPGSYEQYF.

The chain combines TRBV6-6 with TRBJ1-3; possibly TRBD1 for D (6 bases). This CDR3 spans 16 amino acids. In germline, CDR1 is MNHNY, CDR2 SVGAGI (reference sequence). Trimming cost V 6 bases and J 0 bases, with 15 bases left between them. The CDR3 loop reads CASSSLGAISGNTIYF. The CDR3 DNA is TGTGCCAGCAGCTCCTTGGGGGCTATCTCTGGAAACACCATATATTTT.

CDR3 sequence: CASSLAQNTEAFF. CDR3 DNA sequence: TGTGCCAGTAGCCTAGCTCAGAACACTGAAGCTTTCTTT. The chain combines TRBV19 with TRBJ1-1; D uncertain. CDR1 LNHDA and CDR2 SQIVND come from the germline V gene (reference sequence). V was pared by 6 bases and J by 1 base, with 9 bases between. CDR3 length: 13 residues.

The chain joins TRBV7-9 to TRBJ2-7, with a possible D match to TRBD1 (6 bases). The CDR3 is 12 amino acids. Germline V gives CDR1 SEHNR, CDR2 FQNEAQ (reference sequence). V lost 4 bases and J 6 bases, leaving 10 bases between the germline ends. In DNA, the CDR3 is TGTGCCAGCAGCTCCGACAGGTTCGAGCAGTACTTC. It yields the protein CASSSDRFEQYF.

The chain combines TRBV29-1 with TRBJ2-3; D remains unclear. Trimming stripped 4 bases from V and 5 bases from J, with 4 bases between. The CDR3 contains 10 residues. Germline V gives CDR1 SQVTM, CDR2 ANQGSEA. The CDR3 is CSVVGDTQYF. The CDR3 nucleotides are TGCAGCGTTGTAGGAGATACGCAGTATTTT.